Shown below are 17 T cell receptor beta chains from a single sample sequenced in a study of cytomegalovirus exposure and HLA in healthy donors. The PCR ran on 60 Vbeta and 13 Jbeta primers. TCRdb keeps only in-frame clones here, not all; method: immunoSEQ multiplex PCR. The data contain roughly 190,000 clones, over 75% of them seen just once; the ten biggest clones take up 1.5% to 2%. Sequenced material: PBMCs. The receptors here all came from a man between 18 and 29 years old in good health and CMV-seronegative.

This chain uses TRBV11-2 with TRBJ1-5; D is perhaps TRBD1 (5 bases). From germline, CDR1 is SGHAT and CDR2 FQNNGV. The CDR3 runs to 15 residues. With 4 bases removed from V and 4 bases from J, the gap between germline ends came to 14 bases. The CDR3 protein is CASSSNGHLNQPQHF. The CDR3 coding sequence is TGTGCCAGCAGCTCCAACGGACACCTGAATCAGCCCCAGCATTTT. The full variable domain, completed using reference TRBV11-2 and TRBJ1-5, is EAGVAQSPRYKIIEKRQSVAFWCNPISGHATLYWYQQILGQGPKLLIQFQNNGVVDDSQLPKDRFSAERLKGVDSTLKIQPAKLEDSAVYLCASSSNGHLNQPQHFGDGTRLSIL.

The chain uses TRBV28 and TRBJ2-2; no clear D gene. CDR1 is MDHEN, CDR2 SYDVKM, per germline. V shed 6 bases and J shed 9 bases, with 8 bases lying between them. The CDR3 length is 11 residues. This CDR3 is CASRWARELFF. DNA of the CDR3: TGTGCCAGCAGGTGGGCTAGGGAGCTGTTTTTT.

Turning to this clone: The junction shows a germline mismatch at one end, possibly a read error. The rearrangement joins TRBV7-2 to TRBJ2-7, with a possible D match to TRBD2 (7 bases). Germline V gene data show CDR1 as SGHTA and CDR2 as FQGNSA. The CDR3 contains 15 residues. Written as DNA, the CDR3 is TGTGCCAACAGCTTAGGAGGGGGGGGGCTTGGCGAGCAGTACTTC. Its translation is CANSLGGGGLGEQYF.

The CDR3 DNA reads as TGTGCCAGCTCACCACCAGTCCTAGCGGGGAGCAATGAGCAGTTCTTC. It is translated as CASSPPVLAGSNEQFF. The gene calls are TRBV18 and TRBJ2-1; 9 bases are a match to TRBD2. Trimming removed 0 bases from V and 6 bases from J; junction bases left unmatched: 6. The germline gives CDR1 KGHSH, CDR2 LQKENI. This CDR3 has 16 amino acids.

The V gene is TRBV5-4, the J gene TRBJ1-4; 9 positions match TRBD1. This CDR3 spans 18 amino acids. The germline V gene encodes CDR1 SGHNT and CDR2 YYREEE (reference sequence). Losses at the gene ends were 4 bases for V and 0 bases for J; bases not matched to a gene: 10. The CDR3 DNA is TGTGCCAGCAGCCCGGGAACAGGGGGCGGAACAACTAATGAAAAACTGTTTTTT. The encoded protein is CASSPGTGGGTTNEKLFF. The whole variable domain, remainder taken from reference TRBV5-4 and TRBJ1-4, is ETGVTQSPTHLIKTRGQQVTLRCSSQSGHNTVSWYQQALGQGPQFIFQYYREEENGRGNFPPRFSGLQFPNYSSELNVNALELDDSALYLCASSPGTGGGTTNEKLFFGSGTQLSVL.

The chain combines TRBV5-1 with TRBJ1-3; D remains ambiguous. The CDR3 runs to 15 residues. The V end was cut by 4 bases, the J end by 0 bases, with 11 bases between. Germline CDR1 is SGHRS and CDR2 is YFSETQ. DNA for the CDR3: TGCGCCAGCAGCCCCTCAACCAGCTCTGGAAACACCATATATTTT. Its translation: CASSPSTSSGNTIYF. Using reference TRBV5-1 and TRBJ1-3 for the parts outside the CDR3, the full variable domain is KAGVTQTPRYLIKTRGQQVTLSCSPISGHRSVSWYQQTPGQGLQFLFEYFSETQRNKGNFPGRFSGRQFSNSRSEMNVSTLELGDSALYLCASSPSTSSGNTIYFGEGSWLTVV.

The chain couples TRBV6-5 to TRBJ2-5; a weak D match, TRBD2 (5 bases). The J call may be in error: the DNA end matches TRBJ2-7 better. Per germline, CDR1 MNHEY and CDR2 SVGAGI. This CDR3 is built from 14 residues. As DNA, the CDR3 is TGTGCCAGCAGAGAGGGCGGAGTCGCCTACGAGCAGTACTTC. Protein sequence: CASREGGVAYEQYF.

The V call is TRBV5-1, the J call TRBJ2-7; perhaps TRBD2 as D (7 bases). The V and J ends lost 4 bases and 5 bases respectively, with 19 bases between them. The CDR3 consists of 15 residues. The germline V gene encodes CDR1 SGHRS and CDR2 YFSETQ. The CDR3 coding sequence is TGCGCCAGCAGCCGGGGAGGGGGGGCCGGCGACGAGCAGTACTTC. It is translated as CASSRGGGAGDEQYF.

This CDR3 reads CASSWTGFTGELFF. The CDR3 DNA sequence: TGTGCCAGCAGCTGGACAGGGTTCACCGGGGAGCTGTTTTTT. This sequence joins TRBV27 and TRBJ2-2, with 8 bases fitting TRBD1. The CDR3 totals 14 residues. The germline CDR1 and CDR2 sequences are MNHEY and SMNVEV (reference sequence). With V trimmed by 6 bases and J by 4 bases, 4 bases remained unmatched.

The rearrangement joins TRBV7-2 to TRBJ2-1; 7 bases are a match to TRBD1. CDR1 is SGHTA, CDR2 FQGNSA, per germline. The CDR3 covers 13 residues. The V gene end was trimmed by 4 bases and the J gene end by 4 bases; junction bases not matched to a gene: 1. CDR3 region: CASSWGQYNEQFF. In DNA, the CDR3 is TGTGCCAGCAGCTGGGGACAGTACAATGAGCAGTTCTTC. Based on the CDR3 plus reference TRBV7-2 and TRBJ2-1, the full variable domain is GAGVSQSPSNKVTEKGKDVELRCDPISGHTALYWYRQSLGQGLEFLIYFQGNSAPDKSGLPSDRFSAERTGGSVSTLTIQRTQQEDSAVYLCASSWGQYNEQFFGPGTRLTVL.

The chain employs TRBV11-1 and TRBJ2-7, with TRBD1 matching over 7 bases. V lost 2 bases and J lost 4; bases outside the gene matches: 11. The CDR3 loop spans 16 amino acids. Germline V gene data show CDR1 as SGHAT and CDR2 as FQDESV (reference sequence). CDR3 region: CASSLNAQGELYEQYF. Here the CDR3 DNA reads TGTGCCAGCAGCTTAAATGCCCAGGGGGAACTATACGAGCAGTACTTC.

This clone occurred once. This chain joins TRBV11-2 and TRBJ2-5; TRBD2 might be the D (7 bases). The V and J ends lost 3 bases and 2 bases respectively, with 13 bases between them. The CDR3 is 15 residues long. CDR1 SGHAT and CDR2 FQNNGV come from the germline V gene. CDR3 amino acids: CASSLNGGRQETQYF. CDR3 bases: TGTGCCAGCAGCTTGAACGGGGGGCGACAAGAGACCCAGTACTTC.

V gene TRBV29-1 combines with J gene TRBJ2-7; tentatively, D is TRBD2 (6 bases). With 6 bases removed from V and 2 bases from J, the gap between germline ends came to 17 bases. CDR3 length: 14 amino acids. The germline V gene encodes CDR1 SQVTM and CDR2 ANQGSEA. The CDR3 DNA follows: TGCAGCGTCCACGAAGGGACTCCTACCTACGAGCAGTACTTC. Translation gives CSVHEGTPTYEQYF.

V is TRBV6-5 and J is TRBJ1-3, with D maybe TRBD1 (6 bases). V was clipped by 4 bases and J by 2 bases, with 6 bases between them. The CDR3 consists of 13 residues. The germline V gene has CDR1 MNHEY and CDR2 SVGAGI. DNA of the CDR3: TGTGCCAGCAGTTCAGGGGCTGGAAACACCATATATTTT. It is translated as CASSSGAGNTIYF.

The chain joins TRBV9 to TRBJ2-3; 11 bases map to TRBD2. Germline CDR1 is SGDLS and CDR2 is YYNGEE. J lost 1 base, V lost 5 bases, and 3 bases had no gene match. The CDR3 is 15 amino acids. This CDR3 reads CASSFSGGGTDTQYF. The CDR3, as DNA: TGTGCCAGCAGTTTTAGCGGGGGGGGCACAGATACGCAGTATTTT.

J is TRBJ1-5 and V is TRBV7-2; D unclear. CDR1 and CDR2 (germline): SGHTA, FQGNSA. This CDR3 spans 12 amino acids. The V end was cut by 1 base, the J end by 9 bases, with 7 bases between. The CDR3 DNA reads TGTGCCAGCAGCTTAGATTCGGGGCCCCAGCATTTT. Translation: CASSLDSGPQHF.

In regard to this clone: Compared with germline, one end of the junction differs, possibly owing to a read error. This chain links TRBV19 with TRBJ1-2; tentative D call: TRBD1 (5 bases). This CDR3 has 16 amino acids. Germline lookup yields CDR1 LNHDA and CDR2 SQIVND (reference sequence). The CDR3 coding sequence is TGTGCCAGTAGTATAGGTCCCGCAGGGCTCTCCTATGGCTACGCCTTC. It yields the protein CASSIGPAGLSYGYAF.